There are a few counts of the clone carrying this T cell receptor beta chain. Antigen specificity is unknown. The V end was cut by 3 bases, the J end by 0 bases, with 13 bases between. In germline, CDR1 is SGHDT, CDR2 YYEEEE. This CDR3 region has 16 residues. Exclusion criteria comprised uncontrolled infection, other autoimmune disease, pregnancy or lactation. Each diagnosis drew on symptoms, thyroxine, TRAb, thyroid ultrasound and orbital computed tomography findings. PBMCs were obtained from 10 ml fresh peripheral blood. The record originates from a study of T cells in Graves' hyperthyroidism and ophthalmopathy. The study's findings and limits: Ophthalmopathy and stable hyperthyroidism were separated by a 13 V-J model.

The CDR3 regions of TCR beta were amplified from RNA transcripts. During a first-round RT-PCR of the TCR CDR3, the HTBI primer set was used. Each CDR3 protein gets one entry after TCRdb re-called the multiplex PCR reads with MiXCR. This table has 490,000 or so distinct CDR3 sequences, about 16% appearing once. The chain combines TRBV5-6 with TRBJ2-4, with unresolved D. The sequence was collected from a woman aged 30 to 39 with Graves' ophthalmopathy. The sample consisted of blood. CDR3 bases: TGTGCCAGCAGCTCTTCAGAATCTCTAGCCAAAAACATTCAGTACTTC. Translating it yields CASSSSESLAKNIQYF.